The 9 T cell receptor beta chains listed next were all sequenced from one sample in a study of cytotoxic CD8 clonotypes in ibrutinib-treated CLL (dated by TCRdb to the early 2020s). Receptor amplification or capture employed the immunoSEQ multiplex PCR assay. Not all clones reach the TCRdb copy of this immuneACCESS table, which keeps in-frame sequences only. Checked studies attribute under half of the gap to unresolved V genes and leave the rest unexplained. A total of almost 250,000 clones appear in this sample, under 75% of them only once. Of the sample, approximately 15% is held by the ten largest clones. Per the publication, the time point label means: 24 months on ibrutinib. Sequencing was performed on PBMCs, taken after 24 months of ibrutinib treatment. The receptors come from a human donor with chronic lymphocytic leukemia.

The CDR3 DNA follows: TGTGCCAGCAGTCCCGGGGGGCGGGAGGGCTACGAGCAGTACTTC. It is translated as CASSPGGREGYEQYF. The chain couples TRBV5-4 to TRBJ2-7; 9 bases map to TRBD2. Per the germline V gene, CDR1 is SGHNT and CDR2 is YYREEE (reference sequence). V dropped 5 bases and J dropped 3; count of bases not matched to a gene: 9. The CDR3 extends over 15 amino acids.

This clone was observed a few times. At one of its ends the junction is not consistent with the germline gene, which may arise from a read error. J is TRBJ2-1 and V is TRBV7-7, with TRBD2 identical over 16 bases. The CDR3 has 16 residues. The germline V gene encodes CDR1 SSHAT and CDR2 FNYEAQ (reference sequence). Written as DNA, the CDR3 is TGTGCTAGCAGCATGGGACTAGCGGGAGGGGTGGATGAGCAGTTCTTC. It translates to CASSMGLAGGVDEQFF.

The chain recombines TRBV9 with TRBJ2-1; 8 nucleotides align to TRBD2. Looked up from germline, CDR1 is SGDLS and CDR2 is YYNGEE. The trim removed 0 bases at V and 6 bases at J, leaving 5 bases unmatched. The CDR3 totals 15 residues. The CDR3 sequence is CASSVGGGRINEQFF. DNA for the CDR3: TGTGCCAGCAGCGTAGGGGGCGGGAGGATCAATGAGCAGTTCTTC.

V and J are TRBV28 and TRBJ1-4; D possibly corresponds to TRBD1 (6 bases). With 1 base removed from V and 2 bases from J, the gap between germline ends came to 11 bases. The CDR3 spans 16 residues. Germline CDR1 is MDHEN and CDR2 is SYDVKM. CDR3 sequence (DNA): TGTGCCAGCAGTTTATTGGGGGCTTCGACTAATGAAAAACTGTTTTTT. Translation: CASSLLGASTNEKLFF.

In its sample, this clone was seen a few times. The gene calls are TRBV18 and TRBJ1-2; tentative D call: TRBD1 (6 bases). Trimming shortened V by 3 bases and J by 5 bases, and 13 bases separated the two germline ends. There are 14 residues in the CDR3. The germline CDR1 and CDR2 sequences are KGHSH and LQKENI. The CDR3 coding sequence is TGTGCCAGCTCACCGGGGGGCAAGCGGTATGGCTACACCTTC. This sequence encodes CASSPGGKRYGYTF.

This clone was seen once. The chain links TRBV29-1 to TRBJ2-3; no firm D call. The V gene's germline CDR1 is SQVTM and CDR2 ANQGSEA. V was shortened by 6 bases and J by 5 bases, with 12 bases between the two germline ends. The length of the CDR3 is 12 residues. CDR3 nucleotide sequence: TGCAGCGTCGCCAAGGGCGGAGATACGCAGTATTTT. Protein product: CSVAKGGDTQYF.

This clone was seen a handful of times. The CDR3 DNA reads TGTGCCAGCAGCTTGGGTTCACAGTCCTACGAGCAGTACTTC. This translates into CASSLGSQSYEQYF. The chain couples TRBV5-6 to TRBJ2-7, with unresolved D. Germline lookup yields CDR1 SGHDT and CDR2 YYEEEE. This CDR3 is 14 amino acids long. The ends were cut back, 0 bases at V and 1 base at J, with 8 bases in the middle.

This clone was counted only a few times. CDR3 sequence (DNA): TGTGCCAGCAGCTTCTTGAGGGTCGACAATGAGCAGTTCTTC. Translated, it gives CASSFLRVDNEQFF. This chain links TRBV7-8 with TRBJ2-1; a weak D match, TRBD2 (5 bases). Germline lookup yields CDR1 SGHVS and CDR2 FQNEAQ. Trimming cost V 3 bases and J 5 bases, with 11 bases left between them. CDR3 length: 14 amino acids.

The genes are TRBV15 and TRBJ1-4; D remains ambiguous. Germline V lookup: CDR1 LNHNV, CDR2 YYDKDF (reference sequence). V shed 7 bases and J shed 5 bases, with 14 bases lying between them. CDR3 length equals 14 residues. The CDR3 protein is CATNPAGENEKLFF. The CDR3 coding sequence is TGTGCCACCAACCCGGCCGGGGAAAATGAAAAACTGTTTTTT.